The present T cell receptor beta chain was sequenced within a study of blood T cell repertoires in COVID-19. Looking at the study overall: The study drew acute and convalescent COVID-19 samples from the United States, Italy and Spain. The analysed material was cDNA or gDNA that came from T cells, B-cell-depleted T cells, or PBMCs.

The CDR3 is 15 amino acids. Germline lookup yields CDR1 SGDLS and CDR2 YYNGEE. The V and J ends lost 3 bases and 7 bases, in that order; junction bases with no gene match: 8. Here immunoSEQ multiplex PCR was the method, and the copy in TCRdb shows in-frame clones only, minus some. There are 450,000 or so clones in the sample; about 92% occur only once, and 0.6% lies in the top ten. The study drew participants aged about 18 to 89 years from approximately 25 US areas. Clinical history as reported by participants underpinned cohort assignment. The chain couples TRBV9 to TRBJ2-7; 12 nucleotides match TRBD1. Sequenced input: PBMCs or T cells enriched from blood (not recorded which). The source of this sequence is a man younger than 35 who had recovered from COVID-19. In DNA, the CDR3 is TGTGCCAGCAGCGATGGGGACAGGGGGCCGGAAGAGCAGTACTTC. It codes for CASSDGDRGPEEQYF.